The 27 T cell receptor beta chains below were found in one sample sequenced in a study of human T cells and chemical hapten exposure. The time point is: patch test 3, about 24 weeks after DPC sensitization. The treatment was: therapeutic diphenylcyclopropenone sensitization with weekly scalp DPC. MiXCR, applied by TCRdb to the RACE reads, yields one record per CDR3 protein. Among 80,000 to 100,000 distinct CDR3 sequences listed, less than 14% were seen once. The sequenced sample was whole blood, obtained in connection with sensitization to the hapten diphenylcyclopropenone (DPC). The source of these receptors is a woman between 45 and 60 years old with alopecia areata. Some clones in this sample may be carry-over from other donors' samples.

This sequence joins TRBV12-3 or TRBV12-4 and TRBJ2-3; possible D gene TRBD1, 5 bases. The V end lost 7 bases, the J end lost 5 bases, and 16 bases lay between the germline ends. The CDR3 contains 14 residues. The CDR3 sequence: CASKYLGLIDTQYF. In DNA, the CDR3 is TGTGCCAGCAAATACCTGGGGCTGATAGATACGCAGTATTTT.

The chain links TRBV11-3 to TRBJ2-1; D is possibly TRBD2 (6 bases). Germline V gene data show CDR1 as SGHNT and CDR2 as YENEEA. This CDR3 region has 13 residues. The V gene lost 4 bases and the J gene lost 6 bases, with 10 bases spanning the gap. The CDR3: CASSSGLSNEQFF. The DNA for the CDR3 is TGTGCCAGCAGCTCTGGACTATCCAATGAGCAGTTCTTC.

This clonotype was observed at least ten times. The V gene is TRBV11-2, the J gene TRBJ2-3; tentative D call: TRBD2 (5 bases). The ends were cut back, 2 bases at V and 3 bases at J, with 9 bases in the middle. Germline CDR1 SGHAT, CDR2 FQNNGV. The CDR3 length is 14 residues. The CDR3 protein is CASSLPWRTDTQYF. The CDR3 bases are TGTGCCAGCAGCTTACCCTGGAGGACAGATACGCAGTATTTT.

This clonotype appeared a few times. The rearrangement links TRBV28 to TRBJ1-1; no clear D gene. Germline CDR1 MDHEN, CDR2 SYDVKM. The CDR3 covers 11 residues. The V and J ends lost 7 bases and 0 bases respectively, with 3 bases between them. In nucleotides, the CDR3 is TGTGCCAGCACGTTGAACACTGAAGCTTTCTTT. It is translated as CASTLNTEAFF.

The V call is TRBV27, the J call TRBJ2-7; 14 bases are shared with TRBD2. The J segment lost 3 bases and the V segment lost 3 bases, leaving 1 base of the junction unmatched. This CDR3 spans 15 amino acids. Germline values: CDR1 MNHEY, CDR2 SMNVEV (reference sequence). The CDR3 DNA sequence: TGTGCCAGCAGTTTCGGACTAGCGGGAGGCTACGAGCAGTACTTC. This codes for CASSFGLAGGYEQYF.

This clonotype was detected ten times or more. This sequence joins TRBV11-2 and TRBJ2-1; TRBD2 matches at 13 bases. The V and J ends lost 6 bases and 7 bases, in that order; junction bases with no gene match: 6. The germline CDR1 and CDR2 sequences are SGHAT and FQNNGV. The CDR3 runs to 15 residues. The CDR3 protein is CASRRGTSGKNEQFF. The CDR3 DNA sequence: TGTGCCAGCAGGCGAGGGACTAGCGGGAAAAATGAGCAGTTCTTC.

At least ten counts were recorded for this clonotype. This chain joins TRBV12-3 or TRBV12-4 and TRBJ1-6; D remains unclear. V dropped 6 bases and J dropped 8 bases, with 14 bases sitting between them. This CDR3 comprises 14 residues. CDR3 in amino acids: CASSPRWGDSPLHF. CDR3 nucleotide sequence: TGTGCCAGCAGCCCTCGGTGGGGTGATTCACCCCTCCACTTT.

This clonotype was recorded many times. J is TRBJ1-2 and V is TRBV24-1, with D maybe TRBD1 (6 bases). In germline, CDR1 is KGHDR, CDR2 SFDVKD. This CDR3 is 14 amino acids long. V lost 5 bases and J 5 bases, leaving 14 bases between the germline ends. DNA for the CDR3: TGTGCCACCAGTGGTGACAGGCTCGCGTATGGCTACACCTTC. This encodes CATSGDRLAYGYTF.

The V gene is TRBV10-2, the J gene TRBJ2-1; 9 nucleotides align to TRBD2. V lost 8 bases, J lost 4 bases, and 9 bases stayed unmatched. CDR3 length equals 15 residues. Germline V lookup: CDR1 WSHSY, CDR2 SAAADI. CDR3 amino acids: CASRDAGGPYNEQFF. CDR3 sequence (DNA): TGCGCCAGCCGGGACGCGGGAGGGCCTTACAATGAGCAGTTCTTC.

This clonotype was counted only a few times. J is TRBJ2-1 and V is TRBV5-6; the D is unclear. Trimming stripped 4 bases from V and 9 bases from J, with 14 bases between. Germline CDR1 and CDR2: SGHDT and YYEEEE. The CDR3 has 13 residues. CDR3 nucleotides: TGTGCCAGCAGCCCCTCGTGGGGATCTGAGCAGTTCTTC. The encoded protein is CASSPSWGSEQFF.

This clonotype was observed a handful of times. This chain links TRBV30 with TRBJ2-1; 9 bases are a match to TRBD2. Germline V CDR1 and CDR2: GTSNPN, SVGIG (reference sequence). The ends lost 1 base at V and 0 bases at J; junction bases unmatched: 7. The CDR3 length is 17 residues. CDR3 sequence (DNA): TGTGCCTGGAGTGACATAGCGGGAGCCTTCTCCTACAATGAGCAGTTCTTC. Translating gives CAWSDIAGAFSYNEQFF.

This clonotype was counted between two and nine times. The V and J genes are TRBV12-3 or TRBV12-4 and TRBJ1-5; no firm D call. Trimming pared 11 bases from V and 2 bases from J, leaving 19 bases between. The CDR3 runs to 15 residues. CDR3 nucleotides: TGTGCCTCCGGGGAAAGCGGACCGCGCAATCAGCCCCAGCATTTT. As protein: CASGESGPRNQPQHF.

The sample holds many counts of this clonotype. The chain carries TRBV5-5 and TRBJ2-2, with D possibly TRBD2 on 5 matching bases. CDR1 and CDR2 from the germline V gene are SGHKS and YYEKEE (reference sequence). Trimming took off 1 base at V and 5 bases at J, with 9 bases between the two ends. CDR3 length: 14 amino acids. The CDR3 bases are TGTGCCAGCAGCTTGCCGGGGAGTACCGGGGAGCTGTTTTTT. Protein product: CASSLPGSTGELFF.

V usage is TRBV25-1 and J usage is TRBJ1-1; D is unclear. Germline CDR1 reads MGHDK; CDR2 reads SYGVNS. The CDR3 has 13 amino acids. Trimming took off 6 bases at V and 0 bases at J, with 8 bases between the two ends. The CDR3: CASRYGMNTEAFF. CDR3 nucleotide sequence: TGTGCCAGCAGGTACGGCATGAACACTGAAGCTTTCTTT.

This clonotype was counted ten times or more. The genes are TRBV4-2 and TRBJ2-7; possibly TRBD2 for D (5 bases). Germline values: CDR1 LGHNA, CDR2 YNFKEQ. V lost 1 base and J 1 base, leaving 8 bases between the germline ends. This CDR3 spans 14 amino acids. The CDR3 loop is CASSQVSGSYEQYF. The CDR3 nucleotides read TGTGCCAGCAGCCAAGTCAGCGGTTCCTACGAGCAGTACTTC.

The CDR3, as DNA: TGTGCCAGCGGGTACTCGGTACAAGAGACCCAGTACTTC. Amino acid sequence: CASGYSVQETQYF. This chain uses TRBV7-2 with TRBJ2-5; D ambiguous. Germline V lookup: CDR1 SGHTA, CDR2 FQGNSA. The CDR3 contains 13 residues. V gave up 8 bases and J gave up 2 bases, with 12 bases separating them.

A few counts support this clonotype. The gene calls are TRBV2 and TRBJ1-5; D is undetermined. Deletions cut 4 bases from V and 5 bases from J, with 15 bases between. CDR1 and CDR2 (germline): SNHLY, FYNNEI. The CDR3 is 15 amino acids. The DNA for the CDR3 is TGTGCCAGCAGTGCCGGCGCGGGAGGACATCAGCCCCAGCATTTT. It yields the protein CASSAGAGGHQPQHF.

This clonotype was recorded a few times. The V gene is TRBV2, the J gene TRBJ2-4, with D perhaps TRBD1 (6 bases). V was trimmed by 8 bases and J by 4 bases, leaving 9 bases between them. The CDR3 loop spans 12 amino acids. Looked up from germline, CDR1 is SNHLY and CDR2 is FYNNEI. Written as DNA, the CDR3 is TGTGCCAGCCAGGGACAAAAAAACATTCAGTACTTC. Its translation: CASQGQKNIQYF.

This clonotype occurred many times. The chain has TRBV18 and TRBJ2-7; TRBD1 aligns across 8 bases. Germline-derived CDR1 and CDR2 are KGHSH and LQKENI. J gave up 0 bases and V 3 bases, and 7 bases lay outside the gene matches. CDR3 length: 16 amino acids. The DNA for the CDR3 is TGTGCCAGCTCACCTCAGGGGGCGGGGATCTCCTACGAGCAGTACTTC. It translates to CASSPQGAGISYEQYF.

This clonotype came up many times. This chain connects TRBV12-3 or TRBV12-4 to TRBJ1-1; tentatively, D is TRBD1 (6 bases). Trimming shortened V by 4 bases and J by 5 bases, and 20 bases separated the two germline ends. This CDR3 has 16 residues. The CDR3 loop reads CASSSRGQGGTTEAFF. The CDR3 nucleotides read TGTGCCAGCAGTTCCCGGGGACAAGGGGGGACAACTGAAGCTTTCTTT.

This clonotype was counted a few times. As DNA, the CDR3 is TGTGCCAGCTCACCAACCTTGACACTTCAAGAGACCCAGTACTTC. As protein: CASSPTLTLQETQYF. The chain couples TRBV18 to TRBJ2-5; D remains ambiguous. The CDR3 has 15 residues. Trimming removed 2 bases at V and 2 bases at J, with 12 bases between. Germline-derived CDR1 and CDR2 are KGHSH and LQKENI.

This rearrangement joins TRBV12-5 to TRBJ2-2; D possibly matches TRBD1 or TRBD2 (5 bases each). Per germline, CDR1 LGHNT and CDR2 FRNRAP. The CDR3 covers 19 residues. V was cut by 6 bases and J by 0 bases, with 23 bases left in between. The DNA for the CDR3 is TGTGCTAGTGGACCGGATTGGGTCGGGGCCAATGCGAACACCGGGGAGCTGTTTTTT. Encoded protein: CASGPDWVGANANTGELFF.

The chain is built from TRBV5-1 and TRBJ1-2, with 7 bases identical to TRBD1. With V trimmed by 2 bases and J by 6 bases, 10 bases remained unmatched. This CDR3 spans 15 amino acids. Germline lookup yields CDR1 SGHRS and CDR2 YFSETQ. The CDR3 nucleotides are TGCGCCAGCAGCTTTACCGCGACAGGGCCGGATGGCTACACCTTC. Translating it yields CASSFTATGPDGYTF.

The CDR3 here is CSVEDREAEKLFF. In nucleotides, the CDR3 is TGCAGCGTTGAAGACAGGGAGGCCGAAAAACTGTTTTTT. The V gene is TRBV29-1, the J gene TRBJ1-4; TRBD1 might be the D (5 bases). CDR1 is SQVTM and CDR2 is ANQGSEA in the germline V gene. CDR3 length equals 13 residues. V dropped 0 bases and J dropped 8 bases, with 10 bases sitting between them.

This chain uses TRBV29-1 with TRBJ1-2; D is perhaps TRBD1 (6 bases). Germline V CDR1 and CDR2: SQVTM, ANQGSEA. V lost 3 bases, J lost 9 bases, and 11 bases lay in between. CDR3 length: 11 residues. CDR3 sequence reads: CSVESQGSYTF. The CDR3 bases are TGCAGCGTTGAGTCCCAGGGGAGCTACACCTTC.

This clonotype showed up many times. The J gene is TRBJ2-2, the V gene TRBV9; 7 positions match TRBD1. The germline CDR1 and CDR2 sequences are SGDLS and YYNGEE. V was clipped by 3 bases and J by 0 bases; unmatched bases: 5. This CDR3 spans 16 amino acids. CDR3: CASSARGFANTGELFF. CDR3 nucleotide sequence: TGTGCCAGCAGCGCCAGGGGGTTCGCGAACACCGGGGAGCTGTTTTTT.

This rearrangement joins TRBV5-1 to TRBJ1-1, with 7 bases identical to TRBD1. V was pared by 4 bases and J by 4 bases, with 10 bases of the junction left unmatched. The germline V gene encodes CDR1 SGHRS and CDR2 YFSETQ. The CDR3 totals 15 residues. CDR3 nucleotide sequence: TGCGCCAGCAGCCCTAGACAGGGCCTAAGCACTGAAGCTTTCTTT. Translating gives CASSPRQGLSTEAFF.